Below are 4 T cell receptor beta chains sequenced from a single sample in a study of T cell responses to AZD1222 COVID-19 vaccine. Generated by immunoSEQ multiplex PCR, the TCRdb table keeps only in-frame clones and is missing some. There are around 150,000 clones in the sample; just over 90% occur only once, and about 1.9% lies in the top ten. Sequencing used peripheral blood, obtained 28 days after the second AZD1222 dose. Receptors originate from an adult who received the AZD1222 COVID-19 vaccine.

The V call is TRBV6-1, the J call TRBJ1-1, with 7 positions matching TRBD1. The trim removed 6 bases at V and 6 bases at J, leaving 1 base unmatched. The CDR3 spans 11 residues. Germline V CDR1 and CDR2: MNHNS, SASEGT. CDR3 bases: TGTGCCAGCAGACAGGGGTCTGAAGCTTTCTTT. Amino acid sequence: CASRQGSEAFF.

This clone was found once. This sequence joins TRBV5-8 and TRBJ2-3; 14 bases fit TRBD2. The V and J ends lost 4 bases and 7 bases, in that order; junction bases with no gene match: 11. Germline values: CDR1 SGHTS, CDR2 YDEGEE. This CDR3 is 17 amino acids long. The CDR3 DNA follows: TGTGCCAGCAGCCCTGGCCGCGGGACTAGCGGGGGTCATACGCAGTATTTT. Its protein product is CASSPGRGTSGGHTQYF. The whole variable domain, remainder taken from reference TRBV5-8 and TRBJ2-3, is EAGVTQSPTHLIKTRGQQATLRCSPISGHTSVYWYQQALGLGLQFLLWYDEGEERNRGNFPPRFSGRQFPNYSSELNVNALELEDSALYLCASSPGRGTSGGHTQYFGPGTRLTVL.

This chain links TRBV7-9 with TRBJ1-2; D gene uncertain. The germline V gene encodes CDR1 SEHNR and CDR2 FQNEAQ (reference sequence). The CDR3 is made up of 14 amino acids. Between the trimmed V and J ends, which lost 1 base and 4 bases, there was a span of 10 bases. The CDR3 sequence: CASSLVGRTYGYTF. The CDR3 bases are TGTGCCAGCAGCTTAGTAGGCAGGACCTATGGCTACACCTTC.

The chain employs TRBV29-1 and TRBJ1-2, with TRBD1 matching over 8 bases. Losses at the gene ends were 6 bases for V and 4 bases for J; bases not matched to a gene: 13. Per germline, CDR1 SQVTM and CDR2 ANQGSEA. The CDR3 is made up of 15 amino acids. CDR3 in amino acids: CSVDLGATGVYGYTF. CDR3 nucleotide sequence: TGCAGCGTCGACCTGGGGGCGACAGGGGTCTATGGCTACACCTTC.